This entry lists 32 T cell receptor beta chains sequenced from one sample in a study of long-term antiretroviral therapy in people with HIV. The libraries were made with immunoSEQ v3.0 at survey level. Assay: immunoSEQ multiplex PCR; the TCRdb copy retains only in-frame clones and omits some. The sample has approximately 28,000 clones, roughly nine tenths seen once; the top ten hold approximately 1%. Sequencing used unsorted PBMCs, obtained 2 years after starting antiretroviral therapy. Receptor source: a man in his fifties with HIV.

This chain uses TRBV14 with TRBJ2-2; D possibly corresponds to TRBD2 (5 bases). V lost 4 bases to trimming and J lost 6 bases, with 15 bases between them. This CDR3 has 15 amino acids. Germline V gene sequence: CDR1 SGHDN, CDR2 FVKESK. The CDR3 loop is CASSPALATAGELFF. The CDR3, as DNA: TGTGCCAGCAGCCCCGCTTTAGCGACCGCCGGGGAGCTGTTTTTT. The variable domain in full, completed from reference TRBV14 and TRBJ2-2, reads EAGVTQFPSHSVIEKGQTVTLRCDPISGHDNLYWYRRVMGKEIKFLLHFVKESKQDESGMPNNRFLAERTGGTYSTLKVQPAELEDSGVYFCASSPALATAGELFFGEGSRLTVL.

The CDR3 nucleotides are TGCGCCAGCAGCCAAGTGAGGAATGAATTTTCTGGAAACACCATATATTTT. Its protein product is CASSQVRNEFSGNTIYF. The chain couples TRBV4-1 to TRBJ1-3; D remains unclear. This CDR3 region has 17 residues. Trimming removed 1 base from V and 1 base from J, with 14 bases in between. Germline V gene lookup returns CDR1 MGHRA and CDR2 YSYEKL.

This chain links TRBV10-3 with TRBJ1-1; possible D gene TRBD1, 6 bases. The CDR3 is made up of 14 amino acids. CDR1 and CDR2 (germline): ENHRY, SYGVKD. Trimming shortened V by 7 bases and J by 0 bases, and 12 bases separated the two germline ends. The CDR3 protein is CAITREGVNTEAFF. The DNA for the CDR3 is TGTGCCATCACCCGAGAGGGGGTGAACACTGAAGCTTTCTTT.

The CDR3 is CASSLADSNTEAFF. The CDR3 nucleotides are TGTGCCAGCAGCTTAGCTGACAGTAACACTGAAGCTTTCTTT. The chain links TRBV7-9 to TRBJ1-1; D might be TRBD1 (5 bases). Germline lookup yields CDR1 SEHNR and CDR2 FQNEAQ (reference sequence). CDR3 length: 14 residues. Trimming stripped 0 bases from V and 2 bases from J, with 7 bases between.

The rearrangement uses TRBV7-2 and TRBJ2-6; unclear D gene. The germline V gene encodes CDR1 SGHTA and CDR2 FQGNSA. V dropped 5 bases and J dropped 4 bases, with 12 bases sitting between them. CDR3 length equals 15 residues. The CDR3 DNA reads as TGTGCCAGCAGCGTAAGGTTGACCGGGGCCAACGTCCTGACTTTC. It translates to CASSVRLTGANVLTF.

The chain carries TRBV6-6 and TRBJ2-1; TRBD2 might be the D (5 bases). V was cut by 6 bases and J by 8 bases, with 11 bases left in between. The CDR3 runs to 12 residues. Germline lookup yields CDR1 MNHNY and CDR2 SVGAGI (reference sequence). Here the CDR3 DNA reads TGTGCCAGCAGAGCGGACCAGGATGAGCAGTTCTTC. This gives the protein CASRADQDEQFF.

J is TRBJ1-4 and V is TRBV7-9; D unresolved. V lost 8 bases to trimming and J lost 7 bases, with 8 bases between them. The CDR3 has 11 amino acids. Germline-derived CDR1 and CDR2 are SEHNR and FQNEAQ (reference sequence). CDR3 sequence: CASSRGEKLFF. CDR3 in DNA: TGTGCCAGCTCCCGTGGTGAAAAACTGTTTTTT.

J is TRBJ2-7 and V is TRBV19, with D perhaps TRBD1 (6 bases). Germline V lookup: CDR1 LNHDA, CDR2 SQIVND (reference sequence). V lost 2 bases to trimming and J lost 2 bases, with 16 bases between them. The CDR3 is 16 residues long. CDR3 residues: CASSIRGQLGTYEQYF. The CDR3 region has the DNA TGTGCCAGTAGTATACGCGGACAGCTGGGGACCTACGAGCAGTACTTC.

This clone was observed a handful of times. This chain joins TRBV6-5 and TRBJ1-2; D is unresolved. V gave up 5 bases and J gave up 2 bases, with 12 bases separating them. Germline values: CDR1 MNHEY, CDR2 SVGAGI. The CDR3 consists of 14 residues. The CDR3 sequence: CASSPGEPNYGYTF. DNA of the CDR3: TGTGCCAGCAGTCCCGGGGAACCGAACTATGGCTACACCTTC.

The chain links TRBV28 to TRBJ1-5, with 9 bases that match TRBD1. Germline-derived CDR1 and CDR2 are MDHEN and SYDVKM. The CDR3 contains 16 residues. The junction had 6 bases not matched to a gene; V was cut back by 5 bases and J by 1 base. DNA of the CDR3: TGTGCCAGCAGTCCAAGGGACAGGGCCAGCAATCAGCCCCAGCATTTT. Amino acids: CASSPRDRASNQPQHF.

This clone was found once. The J gene is TRBJ2-7, the V gene TRBV30, with TRBD1 matching 11 bases. The V gene end was trimmed by 2 bases and the J gene end by 6 bases; junction bases not matched to a gene: 3. Germline V CDR1 and CDR2: GTSNPN, SVGIG (reference sequence). This CDR3 region has 13 residues. CDR3 protein: CAWSPDRGREQYF. The DNA for the CDR3 is TGTGCCTGGAGTCCGGACAGGGGGCGCGAGCAGTACTTC.

The genes are TRBV7-8 and TRBJ1-2; 7 bases are shared with TRBD1. The trim removed 2 bases at V and 7 bases at J, leaving 19 bases unmatched. From germline, CDR1 is SGHVS and CDR2 FQNEAQ. CDR3 length: 18 residues. This CDR3 is CASSLLLTGWINGSGYTF. The CDR3 nucleotides are TGTGCCAGCAGCTTATTACTGACAGGGTGGATTAACGGGAGTGGCTACACCTTC.

This CDR3 is CASSQVPARLHSGANVLTF. The CDR3 bases are TGCGCCAGCAGCCAAGTGCCAGCCAGGCTACACTCTGGGGCCAACGTCCTGACTTTC. This chain uses TRBV4-3 with TRBJ2-6; D is uncertain. Deletions cut 1 base from V and 0 bases from J, with 16 bases between. Per the germline V gene, CDR1 is LGHNA and CDR2 is YSLEER. The CDR3 runs to 19 residues.

The DNA of the CDR3 is TGTGCCAGCAGCGGGCCGGCGGTGGCAGATACGCAGTATTTT. As protein: CASSGPAVADTQYF. This sequence joins TRBV11-3 and TRBJ2-3; D is undetermined. V was cut by 5 bases and J by 4 bases, with 13 bases left in between. CDR3 length: 14 residues. In germline, CDR1 is SGHNT, CDR2 YENEEA.

This clone is a singleton in its sample. The chain couples TRBV5-1 to TRBJ2-3; possible D gene TRBD2, 6 bases. Trimming shortened V by 2 bases and J by 2 bases, and 9 bases separated the two germline ends. From germline, CDR1 is SGHRS and CDR2 YFSETQ. CDR3 length equals 14 residues. The DNA for the CDR3 is TGCGCCAGCAGCTTCGGGACTTTCACAGATACGCAGTATTTT. It yields the protein CASSFGTFTDTQYF.

The V call is TRBV7-2, the J call TRBJ1-6, with 10 bases lining up with TRBD1. Trimming at V came to 5 bases and at J to 5 bases, leaving 3 bases not matched to a gene. CDR1 is SGHTA and CDR2 is FQGNSA in the germline V gene. This CDR3 has 15 residues. Written as DNA, the CDR3 is TGTGCCAGCAGCAGACAGGGGGCTGATAATTCACCCCTCCACTTT. This sequence encodes CASSRQGADNSPLHF.

The genes are TRBV28 and TRBJ2-7; D is unclear. The germline CDR1 and CDR2 sequences are MDHEN and SYDVKM. The CDR3 extends over 12 amino acids. Trimming pared 3 bases from V and 3 bases from J, leaving 6 bases between. CDR3 sequence: CASSLGFYEQYF. The CDR3 DNA reads TGTGCCAGCAGTTTGGGATTCTACGAGCAGTACTTC.

J is TRBJ2-3 and V is TRBV7-9; possibly TRBD1 for D (6 bases). Between the trimmed V and J ends, which lost 5 bases and 2 bases, there was a span of 14 bases. The CDR3 consists of 15 residues. Germline loops: CDR1 SEHNR, CDR2 FQNEAQ (reference sequence). CDR3 sequence (DNA): TGTGCCAGCAGCCGCACAGGGTCCCCCACAGATACGCAGTATTTT. It yields the protein CASSRTGSPTDTQYF.

Only a few counts were recorded for this clone. The CDR3 here is CASSLISDSGNTIYF. CDR3 bases: TGTGCCAGCAGCTTAATAAGTGACTCTGGAAACACCATATATTTT. The rearrangement uses TRBV7-6 and TRBJ1-3; the D is unclear. The V end was cut by 2 bases, the J end by 0 bases, with 8 bases between. The CDR3 runs to 15 residues. Germline V gene data show CDR1 as SGHVS and CDR2 as FNYEAQ.

Written as DNA, the CDR3 is TGCGCCAGCAGCTCACAGGGCAATGAGCAGTTCTTC. Protein product: CASSSQGNEQFF. The rearrangement joins TRBV5-1 to TRBJ2-1, with a tentative D call TRBD1 (6 bases). This CDR3 comprises 12 residues. The V and J ends lost 3 bases and 6 bases respectively, with 7 bases between them. Germline lookup yields CDR1 SGHRS and CDR2 YFSETQ.

In nucleotides, the CDR3 is TGTGCCATCAGCTACGTAGCTGATGCGGCCTACGAGCAGTACTTC. Translating it yields CAISYVADAAYEQYF. V and J are TRBV10-3 and TRBJ2-7; no reliable D call. The CDR3 has 15 amino acids. Germline CDR1 and CDR2: ENHRY and SYGVKD. The V and J ends lost 6 bases and 2 bases respectively, with 17 bases between them.

The J gene is TRBJ1-4, the V gene TRBV4-1, with D perhaps matching TRBD1 (5 bases). Germline values: CDR1 MGHRA, CDR2 YSYEKL. The V end was cut by 4 bases, the J end by 8 bases, with 14 bases between. CDR3 size: 14 residues. The CDR3 nucleotides read TGCGCCAGCAGCCCCCGACAGTTCATGGAAAAACTGTTTTTT. It translates to CASSPRQFMEKLFF.

The rearrangement uses TRBV28 and TRBJ2-7, with D possibly TRBD1 on 6 matching bases. The CDR3 sequence is 16 residues long. V was clipped by 2 bases and J by 2 bases, with 16 bases between them. Germline CDR1 and CDR2: MDHEN and SYDVKM. The CDR3 DNA reads as TGTGCCAGCAGTTTACTAAAGGGCGACAGGACCTACGAGCAGTACTTC. Protein: CASSLLKGDRTYEQYF.

This chain uses TRBV27 with TRBJ2-3, with 9 bases matching TRBD1. The V segment lost 1 base and the J segment 4 bases; nucleotides outside the gene matches: 9. This CDR3 region has 17 residues. Germline V gene lookup returns CDR1 MNHEY and CDR2 SMNVEV (reference sequence). CDR3 sequence: CASSLWGQGSWADTQYF. In DNA, the CDR3 is TGTGCCAGCAGTTTATGGGGACAGGGAAGTTGGGCAGATACGCAGTATTTT.

CDR3 DNA: TGCGCCAGCAGCTTGGCCGGGAGGGGCGTAGGGGAGACCCAGTACTTC. Residues: CASSLAGRGVGETQYF. This chain uses TRBV5-1 with TRBJ2-5, with 8 positions matching TRBD2. V shed 0 bases, J shed 5 bases, and the junction held 9 bases outside the gene matches. Germline CDR1 reads SGHRS; CDR2 reads YFSETQ. This CDR3 comprises 16 residues.

The chain combines TRBV13 with TRBJ2-7; no reliable D call. The germline CDR1 and CDR2 sequences are PRHDT and FYEKMQ (reference sequence). V was cut by 3 bases and J by 4 bases, with 7 bases left in between. The CDR3 sequence is 12 residues long. Here the CDR3 reads CASSFNSYEQYF. Written as DNA, the CDR3 is TGTGCCAGCAGCTTTAATAGTTACGAGCAGTACTTC. The whole variable domain, filled in from reference TRBV13 and TRBJ2-7, reads AAGVIQSPRHLIKEKRETATLKCYPIPRHDTVYWYQQGPGQDPQFLISFYEKMQSDKGSIPDRFSAQQFSDYHSELNMSSLELGDSALYFCASSFNSYEQYFGPGTRLTVT.

The chain carries TRBV11-3 and TRBJ2-5, with 9 bases that match TRBD2. Germline lookup yields CDR1 SGHNT and CDR2 YENEEA. The CDR3 consists of 14 residues. The junction had 4 bases not matched to a gene; V was cut back by 6 bases and J by 2 bases. The CDR3 loop is CASRWTSAQETQYF. The CDR3, as DNA: TGTGCCAGCAGGTGGACTAGCGCGCAAGAGACCCAGTACTTC.

V and J are TRBV18 and TRBJ1-2, with 7 bases lining up with TRBD1. V was clipped by 2 bases and J by 4 bases; unmatched bases: 4. The CDR3 totals 14 residues. CDR1 and CDR2 from the germline V gene are KGHSH and LQKENI. The CDR3 reads CASSPNRQGYGYTF. DNA for the CDR3: TGTGCCAGCTCACCAAACCGACAGGGCTATGGCTACACCTTC. Combining the CDR3 with reference TRBV18 and TRBJ1-2 gives the whole variable domain NAGVMQNPRHLVRRRGQEARLRCSPMKGHSHVYWYRQLPEEGLKFMVYLQKENIIDESGMPKERFSAEFPKEGPSILRIQQVVRGDSAAYFCASSPNRQGYGYTFGSGTRLTVV.

The chain recombines TRBV2 with TRBJ1-5; D is unclear. V shed 3 bases and J shed 6 bases, with 15 bases lying between them. This CDR3 comprises 15 residues. The germline gives CDR1 SNHLY, CDR2 FYNNEI. Here the CDR3 reads CASSDFPTKGQPQHF. The CDR3 nucleotides read TGTGCCAGCAGTGATTTCCCCACCAAGGGTCAGCCCCAGCATTTT. Combining the CDR3 with reference TRBV2 and TRBJ1-5 gives the whole variable domain EPEVTQTPSHQVTQMGQEVILRCVPISNHLYFYWYRQILGQKVEFLVSFYNNEISEKSEIFDDQFSVERPDGSNFTLKIRSTKLEDSAMYFCASSDFPTKGQPQHFGDGTRLSIL.

The J gene is TRBJ2-2, the V gene TRBV29-1; D possibly corresponds to TRBD2 (6 bases). Germline lookup yields CDR1 SQVTM and CDR2 ANQGSEA. The length of the CDR3 is 12 residues. V lost 4 bases, J lost 7 bases, and 10 bases lay in between. Here the CDR3 DNA reads TGCAGCGTTGTGGAGGGAAGCGGGGAGCTGTTTTTT. Amino acids: CSVVEGSGELFF.

A note on this clone: One end of the junction does not line up with germline, which may come from a read error. The chain couples TRBV7-7 to TRBJ1-5; TRBD1 aligns across 9 bases. In germline, CDR1 is SSHAT, CDR2 FNYEAQ (reference sequence). This CDR3 comprises 16 residues. The CDR3 DNA reads TGTGCTAGCAGCATACGGACAGGGGATAGCAATCAGCCCCAGCATTTT. This encodes CASSIRTGDSNQPQHF.

This chain joins TRBV18 and TRBJ2-1; D gene ambiguous. V was trimmed by 0 bases and J by 7 bases, leaving 4 bases between them. This CDR3 is built from 12 residues. CDR1 is KGHSH and CDR2 is LQKENI in the germline V gene. The CDR3 loop is CASSPPWNEQFF. Written as DNA, the CDR3 is TGTGCCAGCTCACCACCGTGGAATGAGCAGTTCTTC.